The T cell receptor (beta chain) described here comes from a study of blood T cells in healthy people across ages. PCR was performed a second time for 7 to 11 cycles using a sample-barcoded 5' primer and a J-beta primer mix. TCRdb reprocessed the 5' RACE reads via MiXCR and lists one record per CDR3 protein. The profile shows more than 1,000,000 distinct CDR3 sequences, around 27% of them singletons. The sample was also reused in another study, on T cells of mothers and their children. From that study: Compared with unrelated pairs, related mother-child pairs had slightly higher, non-significant overlap.

The receptor's source is a girl aged 2-10 years in good health. Material: blood.

CDR3 in DNA: TGTGCCAGCAGGCCTCGACATCGGGATACGCAGTATTTT. Its translation: CASRPRHRDTQYF. This sequence joins TRBV6-2 or TRBV6-3 and TRBJ2-3, with D hard to call. Between the trimmed V and J ends, which lost 6 bases and 6 bases, there was a span of 13 bases. CDR3 length: 13 amino acids. Germline CDR1 and CDR2: MNHEY and SVGEGT.